Listed below are T cell receptor beta chains from one sample, sequenced in a study of T cell repertoires in cytomegalovirus infection. TCRdb reanalysed the reads using MiXCR and keeps one entry per CDR3 protein. The table includes 750,000 to 950,000 distinct CDR3 sequences, around 29% detected once. These receptors' targets are unknown. Material: cultured CD8+ T cells from PBMCs, obtained from culture after CMV antigen stimulation. The receptor set was obtained from a human donor in good health (CMV status not recorded). Some clones in this sample may be carry-over from other donors' samples. Each CDR3 is given with its conserved first and last residue. A D gene is named only where the DNA matches it firmly. Where a row states a size, it is once, few, many or the class of an expanded clone; other rows omit it.

J,size,D,V,CDR3,DNA
TRBJ1-1,many,-,TRBV4-3,CASSHKGEGNTEAFF,TGCGCCAGCAGCCATAAAGGTGAGGGGAACACTGAAGCTTTCTTT
TRBJ2-1,few,TRBD2,TRBV12-3/TRBV12-4,CASSLWGGLAGDEQFF,TGTGCCAGCAGTTTATGGGGGGGACTAGCGGGGGACGAGCAGTTCTTC
TRBJ1-5,-,TRBD1,TRBV19,CASSIPGTGSPQHF,TGTGCCAGTAGTATCCCCGGGACAGGGTCGCCCCAGCATTTT
TRBJ2-7,many,-,TRBV7-6,CASSALGPSYEQYF,TGTGCCAGCAGCGCGCTAGGACCTTCCTACGAGCAGTACTTC
TRBJ1-1,-,-,TRBV11-3,CASSLVFGGPNTEAFF,TGTGCCAGCAGCTTAGTGTTTGGGGGCCCGAACACTGAAGCTTTCTTT
TRBJ2-5,few,TRBD2,TRBV7-2,CASSEGLAGGRKTQYF,TGTGCCAGCAGCGAGGGACTAGCGGGGGGCCGGAAGACCCAGTACTTC
TRBJ2-3,many,-,TRBV7-2,CASGRGTDTQYF,TGTGCCTCGGGACGGGGCACAGATACGCAGTATTTT
TRBJ2-7,few,-,TRBV29-1,CSVERDGPYEQYF,TGCAGCGTTGAGAGGGACGGTCCCTACGAGCAGTACTTC
TRBJ2-1,-,TRBD2,TRBV7-9,CASSSELAGGDEQFF,TGTGCCAGCAGCTCCGAACTAGCGGGGGGCGATGAGCAGTTCTTC
TRBJ1-6,few,-,TRBV7-6,CASSHDSLSSPLHF,TGTGCCAGCAGCCACGACAGTCTTTCTTCACCCCTCCACTTT
TRBJ2-6,few,-,TRBV7-6,CASSWPAYPGQHSSGANVLTF,TGTGCCAGCAGCTGGCCTGCCTACCCGGGGCAACACAGCTCTGGGGCCAACGTCCTGACTTTC
TRBJ1-5,many,-,TRBV12-3/TRBV12-4,CASSFSRMRGDQPQHF,TGTGCCAGCAGTTTCAGTAGGATGCGAGGAGATCAGCCCCAGCATTTT
TRBJ1-5,few,-,TRBV10-3,CAISDPGTYTNQPQHF,TGTGCCATCAGTGACCCCGGGACTTATACCAATCAGCCCCAGCATTTT
TRBJ2-1,-,-,TRBV12-5,CASGSLIEEQFF,TGTGCTAGTGGCTCCCTGATTGAAGAGCAGTTCTTC
TRBJ2-6,-,-,TRBV7-9,CASSPGTGHKANVLTF,TGTGCCAGCAGCCCCGGTACGGGACATAAGGCCAACGTCCTGACTTTC
TRBJ2-1,-,-,TRBV9,CASSGRIDNEQFF,TGTGCCAGCAGCGGCCGTATCGACAATGAGCAGTTCTTC
TRBJ1-5,-,-,TRBV12-3/TRBV12-4,CASQGLSNQPQHF,TGTGCCAGCCAGGGATTAAGCAATCAGCCCCAGCATTTT
TRBJ1-1,-,TRBD1,TRBV19,CASTTGVGTEAFF,TGTGCCAGTACTACAGGGGTGGGGACTGAAGCTTTCTTT
TRBJ2-5,-,-,TRBV12-3/TRBV12-4,CASSLFPSYETQYF,TGTGCCAGCAGTTTATTCCCTAGCTACGAGACCCAGTACTTC
TRBJ1-2,few,-,TRBV27,CASRGLDYGYTF,TGTGCCAGCAGGGGATTGGACTATGGCTACACCTTC
TRBJ1-1,-,-,TRBV19,CASSIDPTGPNTEAFF,TGTGCCAGTAGTATAGATCCCACAGGGCCGAACACTGAAGCTTTCTTT
TRBJ2-3,few,-,TRBV4-3,CASSQEAGTYPDTQYF,TGCGCCAGCAGCCAAGAGGCAGGGACGTATCCAGATACGCAGTATTTT
TRBJ2-1,-,TRBD1,TRBV6-1,CASSGGGQGDYNEQFF,TGTGCCAGCAGTGGAGGGGGACAGGGGGATTACAATGAGCAGTTCTTC
TRBJ2-1,-,-,TRBV19,CASSTPVYNEQFF,TGTGCCAGTAGTACCCCGGTCTACAATGAGCAGTTCTTC
TRBJ1-1,-,TRBD1,TRBV6-6,CASSLDRPDTEAFF,TGTGCCAGCAGCCTGGACAGGCCCGACACTGAAGCTTTCTTT
TRBJ2-4,-,-,TRBV7-3,CASSLGLPGSGNIQYF,TGTGCCAGCAGCTTAGGTCTTCCAGGGTCAGGAAACATTCAGTACTTC
TRBJ2-3,many,TRBD2,TRBV7-2,CASSLHYASGGGTDTQYF,TGTGCCAGCAGCTTACATTATGCTAGCGGGGGGGGCACAGATACGCAGTATTTT
TRBJ2-7,-,-,TRBV12-5,CASGFDLASSYEQYF,TGTGCTAGTGGTTTCGATTTGGCAAGCTCCTACGAGCAGTACTTC
TRBJ2-1,-,-,TRBV4-1,CASSSGRGANEQFF,TGTGCCAGCAGCTCAGGCAGGGGGGCCAATGAGCAGTTCTTC
TRBJ1-1,few,TRBD1,TRBV6-6,CASSAGTGPLEAFF,TGTGCCAGTTCGGCAGGGACAGGGCCCCTTGAAGCTTTCTTT